Below, 15 T cell receptor beta chains from the same sample are listed, as sequenced in a study of CXCR3-negative and CXCR3-positive naive CD8 T cells. Researchers prepared the TRB cDNA libraries using 5' RACE with UMI labels. After re-calling the 5' RACE reads, TCRdb lists one entry per CDR3 protein, DNA absent. Its table lists 38,000 or so distinct CDR3 sequences. Sequences were obtained from naive CXCR3- CD8+ T cells from blood. Subset given: CD45RO-CCR7+CD27+CD95- naive CD8+ T cells lacking CXCR3 (TNR3-). Receptors originate from a human donor in good health. Some clones in this sample may be carry-over from other donors' samples.

This chain links TRBV12-3 or TRBV12-4 with TRBJ2-5. The CDR3 spans 14 residues. This chain's CDR3 is CASSSGLAVETQYF.

The chain recombines TRBV6-2 or TRBV6-3 with TRBJ2-3; TCRdb names TRBD1, which stays unverified in the absence of DNA. Looked up from germline, CDR1 is MNHEY and CDR2 is SVGEGT. The CDR3 consists of 16 residues. CDR3: CASSLTGTGSADTQYF.

The chain employs TRBV4-2 and TRBJ1-2. Per the germline V gene, CDR1 is LGHNA and CDR2 is YNFKEQ. This CDR3 region has 16 residues. This CDR3 reads CASSHQDGDSNYGYTF.

The CDR3 is CASSLPRTGVYEQYF. The chain recombines TRBV2 with TRBJ2-7; TCRdb returns TRBD1, unconfirmable since there is no DNA. This CDR3 is built from 15 residues. Germline assignment: CDR1 SNHLY and CDR2 FYNNEI.

The chain combines TRBV29-1 with TRBJ2-2. The germline V gene has CDR1 SQVTM and CDR2 ANQGSEA. The CDR3 consists of 13 residues. CDR3: CSVEKANTGELFF.

This chain links TRBV29-1 with TRBJ1-5. This CDR3 has 12 residues. Germline V gene data show CDR1 as SQVTM and CDR2 as ANQGSEA. This CDR3 is CSVRYSNQPQHF.

The chain combines TRBV10-3 with TRBJ2-1; TCRdb proposes TRBD2, but this gene call is untestable without DNA. Germline assignment: CDR1 ENHRY and CDR2 SYGVKD. The CDR3 is made up of 15 amino acids. The CDR3 here is CAISEWSSGYNEQFF.

The chain combines TRBV28 with TRBJ2-1; with no DNA, the TCRdb D assignment of TRBD1 cannot be verified. The CDR3 contains 18 residues. Germline CDR1 and CDR2: MDHEN and SYDVKM. Here the CDR3 reads CASIYNPVGVSRANEQFF.

The J gene is TRBJ2-1, the V gene TRBV12-3 or TRBV12-4; TCRdb gives TRBD1 as the D gene, but with no DNA this cannot be confirmed. The CDR3 is 14 amino acids. The CDR3 sequence: CASSTGQLYNEQFF.

The chain uses TRBV11-3 and TRBJ2-3; there is no DNA to check the TCRdb D call of TRBD2. The CDR3 sequence is 15 residues long. Per germline, CDR1 SGHNT and CDR2 YENEEA. CDR3 residues: CASSPRQGGSDTQYF.

The genes are TRBV7-2 and TRBJ1-1; TCRdb's D gene call, TRBD1, goes unchecked for lack of DNA. Germline assignment: CDR1 SGHTA and CDR2 FQGNSA. This CDR3 contains 17 residues. The CDR3 loop is CASSLRDRGYVNTEDFF. Full variable domain (outside the CDR3, taken from reference TRBV7-2 and TRBJ1-1): GAGVSQSPSNKVTEKGKDVELRCDPISGHTALYWYRQSLGQGLEFLIYFQGNSAPDKSGLPSDRFSAERTGGSVSTLTIQRTQQEDSAVYLCASSLRDRGYVNTEDFFGQGTRLTVV.

V usage is TRBV3-1 and J usage is TRBJ2-7; there is no DNA to check the TCRdb D call of TRBD1. The CDR3 covers 13 residues. Germline loops: CDR1 LGHDT, CDR2 YNNKEL (reference sequence). This CDR3 is CASSQPGAYEQYF.

This chain links TRBV25-1 with TRBJ2-2; without DNA, the TCRdb call of TRBD1 cannot be checked. The length of the CDR3 is 16 residues. Germline V gene data show CDR1 as MGHDK and CDR2 as SYGVNS. CDR3 in amino acids: CASSFDRDLNTGELFF.

The chain employs TRBV9 and TRBJ1-2; TCRdb names TRBD1, which stays unverified in the absence of DNA. The CDR3 consists of 18 residues. CDR1 and CDR2 from the germline V gene are SGDLS and YYNGEE. CDR3 protein: CASSPRKGQGASNYGYTF. The full variable domain, in which reference TRBV9 and TRBJ1-2 provide the parts outside the CDR3, is DSGVTQTPKHLITATGQRVTLRCSPRSGDLSVYWYQQSLDQGLQFLIQYYNGEERAKGNILERFSAQQFPDLHSELNLSSLELGDSALYFCASSPRKGQGASNYGYTFGSGTRLTVV.

V and J are TRBV5-1 and TRBJ1-1; TCRdb indicates TRBD1, and absent DNA this call remains unverified. This CDR3 contains 14 residues. Germline V gives CDR1 SGHRS, CDR2 YFSETQ. The CDR3 loop is CASSPDRPNTEAFF.